The 10 T cell receptor beta chains below all came from one sample that was sequenced in a study of blood T cell repertoires in COVID-19. This table comes from immunoSEQ multiplex PCR, and its TCRdb copy is limited to in-frame clones, with some not included. In the table there are about 200,000 clones, about 88% of which are singletons. Sequences were obtained from peripheral blood. Receptors originate from a man in his forties with active or convalescent COVID-19.

This clone occurred a few times. The chain recombines TRBV5-1 with TRBJ1-2, with 7 bases identical to TRBD1. Per the germline V gene, CDR1 is SGHRS and CDR2 is YFSETQ. CDR3 length: 14 residues. With V trimmed by 3 bases and J by 7 bases, 9 bases remained unmatched. The CDR3 DNA sequence: TGCGCCAGCAGCTCTCCGGGACAGCCGGCTGGCTACACCTTC. It specifies CASSSPGQPAGYTF.

The rearrangement links TRBV27 to TRBJ2-7, with D tentatively TRBD1 (5 bases). V lost 5 bases and J 1 base, leaving 9 bases between the germline ends. The germline gives CDR1 MNHEY, CDR2 SMNVEV (reference sequence). The length of the CDR3 is 13 residues. For the CDR3, the DNA is TGTGCCAGCAGTCGACAGAGTTCCTACGAGCAGTACTTC. This sequence encodes CASSRQSSYEQYF.

The rearrangement joins TRBV6-5 to TRBJ1-6; 7 bases align to TRBD1. The CDR3 spans 15 residues. The ends lost 6 bases at V and 7 bases at J; junction bases unmatched: 9. Germline lookup yields CDR1 MNHEY and CDR2 SVGAGI. The CDR3 sequence: CASSQQQGMNSPLHF. The CDR3 region has the DNA TGTGCCAGCAGCCAACAACAGGGGATGAATTCACCCCTCCACTTT.

The chain employs TRBV28 and TRBJ1-4, with TRBD1 as a possible D gene (5 bases). This CDR3 comprises 13 residues. CDR1 and CDR2 (germline): MDHEN, SYDVKM. Between the trimmed V and J ends, which lost 2 bases and 8 bases, there was a span of 9 bases. CDR3 loop: CASSLRGGEKLFF. Here the CDR3 DNA reads TGTGCCAGCAGTTTAAGGGGCGGCGAAAAACTGTTTTTT.

The chain recombines TRBV29-1 with TRBJ1-1; no reliable D call. Trimming shortened V by 2 bases and J by 0 bases, and 10 bases separated the two germline ends. Germline lookup yields CDR1 SQVTM and CDR2 ANQGSEA. The CDR3 totals 14 residues. CDR3 sequence (DNA): TGCAGCGTTGAATTAAGAGTCATGAACACTGAAGCTTTCTTT. Amino acids: CSVELRVMNTEAFF.

This clone was detected only once. The rearrangement links TRBV7-2 to TRBJ1-2, with D perhaps matching TRBD1 (5 bases). There are 12 residues in the CDR3. V was clipped by 7 bases and J by 8 bases, with 14 bases between them. The germline V gene encodes CDR1 SGHTA and CDR2 FQGNSA. CDR3 in DNA: TGTGCCAGCAATTCGGGGGGAGAAGGCTACACCTTC. Its translation: CASNSGGEGYTF.

The chain uses TRBV5-6 and TRBJ1-1; D gene uncertain. Germline assignment: CDR1 SGHDT and CDR2 YYEEEE. This CDR3 comprises 13 residues. V lost 0 bases and J lost 5, with 8 bases in between. The CDR3 sequence is CASSLAAMTEAFF. The CDR3 bases are TGTGCCAGCAGCTTGGCCGCTATGACTGAAGCTTTCTTT. Full variable domain (outside the CDR3, taken from reference TRBV5-6 and TRBJ1-1): DAGVTQSPTHLIKTRGQQVTLRCSPKSGHDTVSWYQQALGQGPQFIFQYYEEEERQRGNFPDRFSGHQFPNYSSELNVNALLLGDSALYLCASSLAAMTEAFFGQGTRLTVV.

The chain combines TRBV11-2 with TRBJ2-1; tentative D call: TRBD2 (7 bases). The V end lost 2 bases, the J end lost 3 bases, and 11 bases lay between the germline ends. The CDR3 sequence is 15 residues long. Germline CDR1 SGHAT, CDR2 FQNNGV. The CDR3 DNA sequence: TGTGCCAGCAGCTTAACGGGGGGCGGCTACAATGAGCAGTTCTTC. This codes for CASSLTGGGYNEQFF.

The chain uses TRBV5-4 and TRBJ1-2, with 11 nucleotides matching TRBD1. Per the germline V gene, CDR1 is SGHNT and CDR2 is YYREEE (reference sequence). This CDR3 is built from 13 residues. V was clipped by 4 bases and J by 6 bases; unmatched bases: 2. The CDR3 region has the DNA TGTGCCAGCAGCCGGGACAGGGGGGATGGCTACACCTTC. Its protein is CASSRDRGDGYTF.

This clone was picked up a small number of times. This chain uses TRBV6-5 with TRBJ1-5, with D possibly TRBD1 on 6 matching bases. V lost 6 bases to trimming and J lost 7 bases, with 16 bases between them. Germline V gene sequence: CDR1 MNHEY, CDR2 SVGAGI. This CDR3 region has 14 residues. The CDR3 bases are TGTGCCAGCAGCATGCAGGGGAGCCTCCAGCCCCAGCATTTT. Amino acid sequence: CASSMQGSLQPQHF.